This is a list of T cell receptor beta chains from one sample in a study of response to subunit inactivated influenza vaccine. TCRdb reanalysed the RT-PCR reads using MiXCR and keeps one entry per CDR3 protein. The data hold about 570,000 distinct CDR3 sequences, with approximately 10% observed a single time. These data were likewise used in another study, on T cells expressing NK-cell markers.

This sample comprised PBMCs from blood, obtained on the day of vaccination. Source of these receptors: a man aged 50-59 years who received an inactivated influenza vaccine. Both conserved end residues are part of each CDR3. The D gene is left open where the match is weak. Some rows mark clone size as missing; the rest say once, few, many or name a class of expanded clone.

J: TRBJ2-7
size: NA
D: NA
V: TRBV6-2/TRBV6-3
CDR3: CASETGLTYEQYF
DNA: TGTGCCAGCGAGACAGGCTTGACCTACGAGCAGTACTTC

J: TRBJ2-4
size: NA
D: TRBD1
V: TRBV29-1
CDR3: CSVGTGGNIQYF
DNA: TGCAGCGTTGGTACAGGGGGAAACATTCAGTACTTC

J: TRBJ1-2
size: few
D: NA
V: TRBV13
CDR3: CASSSRDHNYGYTF
DNA: TGTGCCAGCAGCAGCCGGGATCATAACTATGGCTACACCTTC

J: TRBJ2-7
size: many
D: NA
V: TRBV20-1
CDR3: CSARDSIDSYEQYF
DNA: TGCAGTGCTAGAGACAGTATTGACTCCTACGAGCAGTACTTC

J: TRBJ2-5
size: many
D: NA
V: TRBV24-1
CDR3: CATSDSGRPQETQYF
DNA: TGTGCCACCAGTGATAGTGGACGGCCTCAAGAGACCCAGTACTTC

J: TRBJ2-7
size: NA
D: NA
V: TRBV7-2
CDR3: CASSSKFSYEQYF
DNA: TGTGCCAGCAGCTCCAAGTTCTCCTACGAGCAGTACTTC

J: TRBJ2-7
size: many
D: TRBD1
V: TRBV6-2/TRBV6-3
CDR3: CASSWGTALYEQYF
DNA: TGTGCCAGCAGTTGGGGGACAGCTCTCTACGAGCAGTACTTC

J: TRBJ2-7
size: few
D: TRBD2
V: TRBV12-3/TRBV12-4
CDR3: CASSFRLAGEPYEQYF
DNA: TGTGCCAGCAGTTTCAGACTAGCGGGGGAACCTTACGAGCAGTACTTC

J: TRBJ2-1
size: many
D: NA
V: TRBV5-1
CDR3: CASSLVGGISYNEQFF
DNA: TGCGCCAGCAGCTTGGTTGGCGGGATTTCCTACAATGAGCAGTTCTTC

J: TRBJ2-5
size: few
D: NA
V: TRBV15
CDR3: CATSRAERGLGETQYF
DNA: TGTGCCACCAGCAGAGCGGAACGGGGGTTGGGAGAGACCCAGTACTTC